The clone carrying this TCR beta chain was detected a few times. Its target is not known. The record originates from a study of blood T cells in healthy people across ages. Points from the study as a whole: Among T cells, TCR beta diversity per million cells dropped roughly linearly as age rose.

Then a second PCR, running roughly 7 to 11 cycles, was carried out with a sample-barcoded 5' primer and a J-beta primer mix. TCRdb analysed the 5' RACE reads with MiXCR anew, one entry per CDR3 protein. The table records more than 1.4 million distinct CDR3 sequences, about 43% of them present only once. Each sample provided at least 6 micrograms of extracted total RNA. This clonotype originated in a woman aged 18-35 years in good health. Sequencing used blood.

The CDR3 DNA is TGCGCCACGAACATTGGGACTAGCGGGAGCGCAGATACGCAGTATTTT. Residues: CATNIGTSGSADTQYF. This chain joins TRBV5-1 and TRBJ2-3, with 14 nucleotides matching TRBD2. Per germline, CDR1 SGHRS and CDR2 YFSETQ. The CDR3 has 16 residues. Trimming cost V 9 bases and J 4 bases; bases outside gene matches: 10.